What follows is one T cell receptor (beta chain) and its context. The data were produced by immunoSEQ multiplex PCR, yet TCRdb's version contains in-frame clones alone and is incomplete. This repertoire shows some 250,000 clones, just under 90% found once; its top ten account for 3% to 4%. The sample comes from a study of blood T cell repertoires in COVID-19. Whole-study context: COVID-19 samples, acute and convalescent, were from the United States, Italy and Spain. Sources were T cells, B-cell-depleted T cells, or PBMCs; the material itself was cDNA or gDNA.

Trimming took off 4 bases at V and 3 bases at J, with 7 bases between the two ends. The CDR3 totals 13 residues. Per the germline V gene, CDR1 is MGHRA and CDR2 is YSYEKL. The origin of this receptor is a woman in her twenties or thirties with acute COVID-19. Sequencing used PBMCs or T cells enriched from blood (not recorded which). The V and J genes are TRBV4-1 and TRBJ1-5; no firm D call. CDR3 coding DNA: TGCGCCAGCAGCCCCCGGTCCAATCAGCCCCAGCATTTT. This translates into CASSPRSNQPQHF.